Here is one T cell receptor (beta chain) with its context. These data are taken from a study of control samples from healthy donors and cancer patients. TCRdb's table, derived via immunoSEQ multiplex PCR, lists solely in-frame clones and lacks some. The repertoire holds about 120,000 clones, with more than 75% as singletons. CDR3 length: 14 amino acids. Losses at the gene ends were 8 bases for V and 7 bases for J; bases not matched to a gene: 9. Per the germline V gene, CDR1 is MDHEN and CDR2 is SYDVKM. The J gene is TRBJ2-3, the V gene TRBV28, with 10 bases that match TRBD1. Source material: blood. The source of this sequence is a man aged 55 to 70 in good health. DNA of the CDR3: TGTGCCAGCGGGACAGGGGTTGTTCCTAATACGCAGTATTTT. It is translated as CASGTGVVPNTQYF. Filled out from reference TRBV28 and TRBJ2-3, the complete variable domain reads DVKVTQSSRYLVKRTGEKVFLECVQDMDHENMFWYRQDPGLGLRLIYFSYDVKMKEKGDIPEGYSVSREKKERFSLILESASTNQTSMYLCASGTGVVPNTQYFGPGTRLTVL.